This T cell receptor beta chain was obtained from a study of shared clonotypes between healthy human individuals. Note on this clone: The antigen is unknown.

Study conclusions and caveats: Read depth was anticipated to influence clonotype sharing among donors.

Genomic DNA belonging to each subset was distributed in equal measure over several immunoSEQ plates. The repertoire was sequenced with immunoSEQ multiplex PCR; TCRdb's copy has only in-frame clones and lacks some. The table has fewer than 700,000 clones, roughly 79% seen once. The TCR comes from a woman aged 40 to 55 in good health. Some clones in this sample may be carry-over from other donors' samples. Specimen: PBMCs.

The CDR3 region is CASALTGKTYGYTF. The CDR3 region has the DNA TGTGCCAGCGCCTTGACAGGAAAGACCTATGGCTACACCTTC. J is TRBJ1-2 and V is TRBV5-4; D perhaps matches TRBD1 (6 bases). CDR3 length: 14 residues. V was shortened by 7 bases and J by 4 bases, with 17 bases between the two germline ends. Looked up from germline, CDR1 is SGHNT and CDR2 is YYREEE (reference sequence).